The rows below give T cell receptor beta chains drawn from one sample of a study of cytomegalovirus exposure and HLA in healthy donors. Libraries were prepared by immunoSEQ multiplex PCR; TCRdb keeps only in-frame clonotypes and omits some of them. The sample includes about 130,000 clones, about 80% seen only once; the top ten take around 3%. The source material was PBMCs. The receptors shown here come from a boy younger than 10 in good health and CMV-seronegative. Each CDR3 is given with its conserved first and last residue. The D gene is left open where the match is weak. Size is stated for part of the rows, as once, few or many counts, or as a class when the clone is expanded.

D: NA
V: TRBV7-6
J: TRBJ2-7
size: NA
DNA: TGTGCCAGCAGCTTAGGCGGAGGTTGGGACGAGCAGTACTTC
CDR3: CASSLGGGWDEQYF

D: TRBD2
V: TRBV4-2
J: TRBJ2-7
size: NA
DNA: TGTGCCAGCAGCCAAGACCTACCGACTAGCGGGAGCTACGAGCAGTACTTC
CDR3: CASSQDLPTSGSYEQYF

D: NA
V: TRBV10-3
J: TRBJ1-1
size: NA
DNA: TGTGCCATCAGTGAGTCGGCAGGGTCGGGCACTGAAGCTTTCTTT
CDR3: CAISESAGSGTEAFF

D: NA
V: TRBV19
J: TRBJ2-2
size: NA
DNA: TGTGCCAGTACTTACACGAACACCGGGGAGCTGTTTTTT
CDR3: CASTYTNTGELFF

D: TRBD2
V: TRBV7-6
J: TRBJ2-5
size: NA
DNA: TGTGCCAGCAGCTTAAGCGGGGGGGTAGAGACCCAGTACTTC
CDR3: CASSLSGGVETQYF

D: TRBD2
V: TRBV4-2
J: TRBJ2-5
size: NA
DNA: TGTGCCAGCAGCCCGCCCGAGGGAGGTAGCGGGGCCCAGTACTTC
CDR3: CASSPPEGGSGAQYF

D: NA
V: TRBV6-4
J: TRBJ2-1
size: few
DNA: TGTGCCAGCAGTGGCGGAGATCCCTACAATGAGCAGTTCTTC
CDR3: CASSGGDPYNEQFF

D: TRBD2
V: TRBV7-2
J: TRBJ2-1
size: NA
DNA: TGTGCCAGCAGCGGGCGGACTAGCGGGCGGCTCAATGAGCAGTTCTTC
CDR3: CASSGRTSGRLNEQFF

D: TRBD1
V: TRBV4-3
J: TRBJ1-2
size: few
DNA: TGCGCCAGCAGCCAAGATAGGGACAGGATCTATGGCTACACCTTC
CDR3: CASSQDRDRIYGYTF

D: NA
V: TRBV7-6
J: TRBJ1-3
size: once
DNA: TGTGCCAGCAGCTTTGAGGCCGTCTCTGGAAACACCATATATTTT
CDR3: CASSFEAVSGNTIYF

D: NA
V: TRBV27
J: TRBJ1-5
size: NA
DNA: TGTGCCAGCAGTTTGGGGGCAGGGCAGCCCCAGCATTTT
CDR3: CASSLGAGQPQHF

D: NA
V: TRBV19
J: TRBJ1-2
size: NA
DNA: TGTGCCAGTAGTATAGATTGGTCGGAGAGGGGCTACACCTTC
CDR3: CASSIDWSERGYTF

D: TRBD1
V: TRBV4-1
J: TRBJ1-2
size: many
DNA: TGCGCCAGCAGCCTGACAGGGGGCGAAGACTATGGCTACACCTTC
CDR3: CASSLTGGEDYGYTF

D: NA
V: TRBV5-1
J: TRBJ1-1
size: NA
DNA: TGCGCCAGCAGCTTGGAATGGACTAACACTGAAGCTTTCTTT
CDR3: CASSLEWTNTEAFF

D: NA
V: TRBV18
J: TRBJ1-1
size: NA
DNA: TGTGCCAGCTCACCACCGGGACACATGAACACTGAAGCTTTCTTT
CDR3: CASSPPGHMNTEAFF

D: NA
V: TRBV18
J: TRBJ1-2
size: NA
DNA: TGTGCCAGCTCTCCCGGGGGGCCCGGCTACACCTTC
CDR3: CASSPGGPGYTF

D: TRBD1
V: TRBV27
J: TRBJ1-5
size: NA
DNA: TGTGCCAGCAGTGACCGCGCGGGACAGGGCAATCAGCCCCAGCATTTT
CDR3: CASSDRAGQGNQPQHF

D: TRBD2
V: TRBV9
J: TRBJ2-7
size: NA
DNA: TGTGCCAGCAGCCGGCAAGCGGGGGTGTCCTACGAGCAGTACTTC
CDR3: CASSRQAGVSYEQYF

D: NA
V: TRBV7-2
J: TRBJ1-4
size: NA
DNA: TGTGCCAGCAGCCAACCCGGGTTTAGGGAGGGAGGTGAAAAACTGTTTTTT
CDR3: CASSQPGFREGGEKLFF

D: TRBD1
V: TRBV9
J: TRBJ1-2
size: NA
DNA: TGTGCCAGCAGCGTAGCTGAGGGACAGGGACCCCTCGGGAGCGATGGCTACACCTTC
CDR3: CASSVAEGQGPLGSDGYTF

D: NA
V: TRBV7-2
J: TRBJ1-1
size: once
DNA: TGTGCCAGCAGCCCCCCTAGGTTCGTGAACACTGAAGCTTTCTTT
CDR3: CASSPPRFVNTEAFF

D: TRBD2
V: TRBV7-3
J: TRBJ2-3
size: NA
DNA: TGTGCCAGCAGCAACGGCGGGGGACTAGCGGGACCAGATACGCAGTATTTT
CDR3: CASSNGGGLAGPDTQYF

D: TRBD2
V: TRBV29-1
J: TRBJ2-1
size: NA
DNA: TGCAGCGTGCAGACTAGCGGTAATGAGCAGTTCTTC
CDR3: CSVQTSGNEQFF

D: NA
V: TRBV30
J: TRBJ1-1
size: NA
DNA: TGTGCCTGGAGCCCAACGGGGGCTGAAGCTTTCTTT
CDR3: CAWSPTGAEAFF

D: TRBD2
V: TRBV5-1
J: TRBJ2-1
size: NA
DNA: TGCGCCAGCAAAAGAGCGGGAGTGAATGAGCAGTTCTTC
CDR3: CASKRAGVNEQFF

D: TRBD1
V: TRBV5-1
J: TRBJ2-1
size: NA
DNA: TGCGCCAGCAGCCCCGTCGGACAGGGTACGGATGAGCAGTTCTTC
CDR3: CASSPVGQGTDEQFF

D: TRBD2
V: TRBV5-1
J: TRBJ2-1
size: NA
DNA: TGCGCCAGCAGCCAAACAGGACTAGCGGGGGACAATGAGCAGTTCTTC
CDR3: CASSQTGLAGDNEQFF

D: TRBD2
V: TRBV2
J: TRBJ2-5
size: NA
DNA: TGTGCCAGCAGGGCTAGCGGGGGGCCGAGACGGGAGACCCAGTACTTC
CDR3: CASRASGGPRRETQYF

D: TRBD1
V: TRBV27
J: TRBJ1-2
size: NA
DNA: TGTGCCAGCAGTTCCCGACAGGGCTCTAACTATGGCTACACCTTC
CDR3: CASSSRQGSNYGYTF

D: NA
V: TRBV2
J: TRBJ2-2
size: NA
DNA: TGTGCCAGCACCGGGGAGGCTAGGAACACCGGGGAGCTGTTTTTT
CDR3: CASTGEARNTGELFF

D: TRBD2
V: TRBV5-8
J: TRBJ2-2
size: NA
DNA: TGTGCCAGCAGCTGGAGGACTAGCGGGGTTATTTCCGGGGAGCTGTTTTTT
CDR3: CASSWRTSGVISGELFF

D: NA
V: TRBV11-2
J: TRBJ2-7
size: NA
DNA: TGTGCCAGCAGCTTTGGCCAGGGTCGGGAGCAGTACTTC
CDR3: CASSFGQGREQYF

D: TRBD1
V: TRBV5-1
J: TRBJ1-2
size: few
DNA: TGCGCCAGCAGCTTGGCCGGACAGGGGCATGGCTACACCTTC
CDR3: CASSLAGQGHGYTF

D: NA
V: TRBV18
J: TRBJ1-4
size: once
DNA: TGTGCCAGCTCCCCAAATCTTCTAGGTTGGCAACTGTTTTTT
CDR3: CASSPNLLGWQLFF

D: TRBD1
V: TRBV4-1
J: TRBJ2-7
size: NA
DNA: TGCGCCAGCAGCCAACACGCTAGAGGACAGGTGGAATCCTACGAGCAGTACTTC
CDR3: CASSQHARGQVESYEQYF

D: TRBD1
V: TRBV5-4
J: TRBJ1-3
size: NA
DNA: TGTGCCAGCAGCCCCGACAGGGGGAGCTCTGGAAACACCATATATTTT
CDR3: CASSPDRGSSGNTIYF

D: TRBD2
V: TRBV6-4
J: TRBJ2-3
size: NA
DNA: TGTGCCAGCAGTGACTCCGCTAGCGGTTTCACAGATACGCAGTATTTT
CDR3: CASSDSASGFTDTQYF

D: NA
V: TRBV6-5
J: TRBJ1-2
size: once
DNA: TGTGCCAGCAGTTACTCGGTTCGGGGGGCGAATGGCTACACCTTC
CDR3: CASSYSVRGANGYTF

D: TRBD1
V: TRBV7-9
J: TRBJ2-7
size: NA
DNA: TGTGCCAGCAGCTTAGCGCGGGGACAGGGGGCCTACGAGCAGTACTTC
CDR3: CASSLARGQGAYEQYF

D: NA
V: TRBV27
J: TRBJ2-7
size: NA
DNA: TGTGCCAGCAGTACCCAGGCCCTCTACGAGCAGTACTTC
CDR3: CASSTQALYEQYF

D: NA
V: TRBV25-1
J: TRBJ2-2
size: NA
DNA: TGTGCCAGCAGTGAACCCTTGGGGACACGTACCGGGGAGCTGTTTTTT
CDR3: CASSEPLGTRTGELFF

D: NA
V: TRBV30
J: TRBJ2-1
size: few
DNA: TGTGCCTGGAGTGTATACCCTAACAATGAGCAGTTCTTC
CDR3: CAWSVYPNNEQFF

D: NA
V: TRBV4-1
J: TRBJ2-2
size: NA
DNA: TGCGCCAGCAGCCCGCGAACAGGGAGGGCCGGGGAGCTGTTTTTT
CDR3: CASSPRTGRAGELFF

D: TRBD1
V: TRBV25-1
J: TRBJ2-3
size: once
DNA: TGTGCCAGCAGTGGGAGGACAGGGGTCCTCGCAGATACGCAGTATTTT
CDR3: CASSGRTGVLADTQYF

D: NA
V: TRBV18
J: TRBJ1-4
size: once
DNA: TGTGCCAGCTCACCACAGGAGGGCAGAGGTGAAAAACTGTTTTTT
CDR3: CASSPQEGRGEKLFF

D: TRBD2
V: TRBV4-1
J: TRBJ2-3
size: NA
DNA: TGCGCCAGCAGCCATCGGACTAGCGGCACAGATACGCAGTATTTT
CDR3: CASSHRTSGTDTQYF

D: NA
V: TRBV2
J: TRBJ1-1
size: NA
DNA: TGTGCCAGCAGTGCCCTCCGACAGAGCCACACTGAAGCTTTCTTT
CDR3: CASSALRQSHTEAFF

D: NA
V: TRBV13
J: TRBJ2-7
size: few
DNA: TGTGCCAGCAGCACTGGTCGGGTCGAGCAGTACTTC
CDR3: CASSTGRVEQYF

D: TRBD1
V: TRBV7-6
J: TRBJ2-5
size: NA
DNA: TGTGCCAGCAGCGCCGGGACAGTCCAAGAGACCCAGTACTTC
CDR3: CASSAGTVQETQYF

D: NA
V: TRBV4-3
J: TRBJ2-1
size: NA
DNA: TGCGCCAGCAGCCAAGGCAACAGTAATTACAATGAGCAGTTCTTC
CDR3: CASSQGNSNYNEQFF

D: NA
V: TRBV2
J: TRBJ2-3
size: NA
DNA: TGTGCCAGCAGGAAGAGTTTGGGGCGTAGCACAGATACGCAGTATTTT
CDR3: CASRKSLGRSTDTQYF

D: NA
V: TRBV4-3
J: TRBJ1-3
size: NA
DNA: TGCGCCAGCAGCCAACGGGGTTTTGGAAACACCATATATTTT
CDR3: CASSQRGFGNTIYF

D: TRBD2
V: TRBV18
J: TRBJ2-2
size: NA
DNA: TGTGCCAGCTCACCACCACTAGCGGGAGGTCTGGCCGGGGAGCTGTTTTTT
CDR3: CASSPPLAGGLAGELFF

D: NA
V: TRBV4-1
J: TRBJ1-6
size: NA
DNA: TGCGCCAGCAGCCAAGATCAGGGCCTCTTGAATTCACCCCTCCACTTT
CDR3: CASSQDQGLLNSPLHF

D: NA
V: TRBV7-9
J: TRBJ2-1
size: NA
DNA: TGTGCCAGCAGCATCGGTCCACAGGGAACCTACAATGAGCAGTTCTTC
CDR3: CASSIGPQGTYNEQFF

D: TRBD2
V: TRBV5-6
J: TRBJ2-3
size: NA
DNA: TGTGCCAGCAGCTTTTTAACTAGCGGATACACGGATACGCAGTATTTT
CDR3: CASSFLTSGYTDTQYF

D: NA
V: TRBV5-1
J: TRBJ1-6
size: NA
DNA: TGCGCCAGCAGCTTGGTTTCCCTGGAGAATTCACCCCTCCACTTT
CDR3: CASSLVSLENSPLHF